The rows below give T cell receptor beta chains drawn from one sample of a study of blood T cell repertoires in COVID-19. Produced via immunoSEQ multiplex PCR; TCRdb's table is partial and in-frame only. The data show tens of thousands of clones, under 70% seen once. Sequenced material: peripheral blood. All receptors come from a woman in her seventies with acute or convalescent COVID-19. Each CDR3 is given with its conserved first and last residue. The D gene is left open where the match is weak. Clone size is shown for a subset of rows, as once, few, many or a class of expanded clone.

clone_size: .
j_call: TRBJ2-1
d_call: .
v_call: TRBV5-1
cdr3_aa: CATAGYPRRDNEQFF
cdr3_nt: TGCGCCACCGCGGGGTATCCCCGCAGGGATAATGAGCAGTTCTTC

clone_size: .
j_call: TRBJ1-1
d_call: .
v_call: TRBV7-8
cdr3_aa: CASSLSRVTEAFF
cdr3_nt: TGTGCCAGCAGCTTAAGCAGGGTCACTGAAGCTTTCTTT

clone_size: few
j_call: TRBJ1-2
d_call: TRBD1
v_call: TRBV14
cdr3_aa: CASSQAGGYGYTF
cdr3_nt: TGTGCCAGCAGCCAGGCAGGGGGCTATGGCTACACCTTC

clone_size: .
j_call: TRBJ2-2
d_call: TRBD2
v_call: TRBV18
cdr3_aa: CASSPSSGRVGGELFF
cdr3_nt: TGTGCCAGCTCACCATCCAGCGGGAGGGTCGGCGGGGAGCTGTTTTTT

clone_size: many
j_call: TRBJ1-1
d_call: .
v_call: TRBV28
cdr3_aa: CASSQSIRGAFF
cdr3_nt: TGTGCCAGCAGCCAGAGCATCCGGGGAGCTTTCTTT

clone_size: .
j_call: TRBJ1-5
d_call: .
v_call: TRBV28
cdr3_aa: CASRGGDQPQHF
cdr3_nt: TGTGCCAGCAGGGGGGGGGATCAGCCCCAGCATTTT

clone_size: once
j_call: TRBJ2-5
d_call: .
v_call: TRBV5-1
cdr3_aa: CASSLGQGYQETQYF
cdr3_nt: TGCGCCAGCAGCTTGGGGCAGGGTTATCAAGAGACCCAGTACTTC

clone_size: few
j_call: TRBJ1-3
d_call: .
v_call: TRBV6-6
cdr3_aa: CASISPGNTIYF
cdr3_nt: TGTGCCAGCATATCCCCTGGAAACACCATATATTTT

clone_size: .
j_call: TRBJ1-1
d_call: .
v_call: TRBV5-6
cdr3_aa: CASSLVGGRITEAFF
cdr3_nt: TGTGCCAGCAGCTTGGTGGGGGGGCGAATCACTGAAGCTTTCTTT

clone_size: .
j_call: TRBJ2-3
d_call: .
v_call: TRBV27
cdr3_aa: CASSFSRTDTQYF
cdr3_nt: TGTGCCAGCAGTTTTAGTCGCACAGATACGCAGTATTTT

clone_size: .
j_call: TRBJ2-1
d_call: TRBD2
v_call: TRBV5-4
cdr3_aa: CASSLGGGLAGGLNEQFF
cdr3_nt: TGTGCCAGCAGCTTGGGGGGGGGACTAGCGGGAGGATTGAATGAGCAGTTCTTC

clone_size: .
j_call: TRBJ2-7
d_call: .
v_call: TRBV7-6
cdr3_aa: CASSPLGASLAYEQYF
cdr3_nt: TGTGCCAGCAGCCCGCTGGGAGCCTCTCTCGCCTACGAGCAGTACTTC